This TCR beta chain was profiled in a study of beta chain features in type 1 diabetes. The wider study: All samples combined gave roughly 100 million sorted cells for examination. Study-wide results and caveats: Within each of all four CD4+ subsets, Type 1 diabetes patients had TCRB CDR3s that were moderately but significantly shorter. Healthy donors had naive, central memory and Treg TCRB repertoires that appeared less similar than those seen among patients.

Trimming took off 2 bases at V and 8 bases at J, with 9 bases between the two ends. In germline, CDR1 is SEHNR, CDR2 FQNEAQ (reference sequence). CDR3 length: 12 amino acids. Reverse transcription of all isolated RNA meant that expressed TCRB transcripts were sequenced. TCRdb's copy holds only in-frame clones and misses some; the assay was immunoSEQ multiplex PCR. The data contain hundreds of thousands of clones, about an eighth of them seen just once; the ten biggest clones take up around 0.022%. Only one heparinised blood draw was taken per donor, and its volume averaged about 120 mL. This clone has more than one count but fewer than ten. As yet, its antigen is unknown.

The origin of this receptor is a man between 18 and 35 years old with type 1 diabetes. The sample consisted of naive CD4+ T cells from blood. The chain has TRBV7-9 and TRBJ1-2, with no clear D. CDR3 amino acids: CASSLKGWGYTF. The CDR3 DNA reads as TGTGCCAGCAGCTTAAAGGGTTGGGGCTACACCTTC. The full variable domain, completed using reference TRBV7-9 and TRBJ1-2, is DTGVSQNPRHKITKRGQNVTFRCDPISEHNRLYWYRQTLGQGPEFLTYFQNEAQLEKSRLLSDRFSAERPKGSFSTLEIQRTEQGDSAMYLCASSLKGWGYTFGSGTRLTVV.